The following is a T cell receptor (beta chain) sequence with its context. What it binds is not known. This record comes from a study of OX40 agonist ivuxolimab in advanced cancers. On the study more broadly: Patients in dose escalation had liver, melanoma, kidney or head and neck cancers. Participants could have had prior anti-PD-1, anti-PD-L1 or anti-CTLA-4 therapy, and around 40% had some. Study-level results: Some of the lowest clonal expansion was seen in partial responders at 0.1-3.0 mg/kg.

Generated by immunoSEQ multiplex PCR, the TCRdb table keeps only in-frame clones and is missing some. The data contain 30,000 to 40,000 clones, about 88% of them seen just once; the ten biggest clones take up about 43%. The CDR3 is 15 residues long. In germline, CDR1 is LGHNT, CDR2 FRNRAP. Trimming removed 5 bases from V and 9 bases from J, with 20 bases in between. The TCR comes from an adult with an advanced solid tumor such as melanoma, head and neck, liver or kidney cancer. The V call is TRBV12-5, the J call TRBJ2-1, with D possibly TRBD2 on 6 matching bases. The specimen comprised CD4+ or CD8+ T cells sorted from blood, sampled in a trial of the OX40 agonist ivuxolimab. In DNA, the CDR3 is TGTGCTAGTGGTATGAGACTAGGAGGGCTCAGTGAGCAGTTCTTC. Translation: CASGMRLGGLSEQFF.